Listed below are T cell receptor beta chains from one sample, sequenced in a study of tumour-infiltrating T cells in Burkitt lymphoma. The method was immunoSEQ multiplex PCR; TCRdb's version includes in-frame clones alone and lacks a portion of them. This sample carries thousands of clones, around an eighth of them seen once, and the ten largest clones take under 30%. Sequenced sample: tumor tissue. These receptors were collected from a human donor with Burkitt lymphoma. Each CDR3 is given with its conserved first and last residue. The order of the fields is V gene, D gene, CDR3 protein. The D gene is left open where the match is weak.

TRBV20-1	NA	CSASGDTQYF
TRBV19	TRBD1	CASSRDRGGTDTQYF
TRBV5-6	NA	CASSLWAYAGDTQYF
TRBV30	TRBD1	CAAQGDRGGSGANVLTF
TRBV28	NA	CASAFRKAAEAFF
TRBV5-5	NA	CASSPRGGRPEAFF
TRBV6-1	NA	CASSNNSPLHF
TRBV4-3	NA	CASSPWGSTEAFF
TRBV25-1	NA	CASRRGGGTEAFF
TRBV9	NA	CASTQRPTTTNTGELFF
TRBV4-3	NA	CASSQDLGAGNTIYF
TRBV5-8	TRBD2	CASSLGLAGNTGELFF
TRBV19	NA	CASSLRGAETQYF
TRBV19	NA	CASSGQLSSYEQYF
TRBV10-3	NA	CAISDNNGDNQPQHF
TRBV19	NA	CASRDLVYGEQFF
TRBV2	NA	CASTVNREGYTF
TRBV9	NA	CASSVGRGAGETQYF
TRBV5-1	NA	CASSFSRPGYEQFF
TRBV28	TRBD1	CASSFTRQGRQPQHF
TRBV28	TRBD2	CASSLNPGLVGVETQYF
TRBV27	TRBD2	CASSWTSGGGNEQFF
TRBV11-2	TRBD2	CASSLEERGAYNEQFF
TRBV5-1	TRBD1	CASSLRTGGLSNEKLFF